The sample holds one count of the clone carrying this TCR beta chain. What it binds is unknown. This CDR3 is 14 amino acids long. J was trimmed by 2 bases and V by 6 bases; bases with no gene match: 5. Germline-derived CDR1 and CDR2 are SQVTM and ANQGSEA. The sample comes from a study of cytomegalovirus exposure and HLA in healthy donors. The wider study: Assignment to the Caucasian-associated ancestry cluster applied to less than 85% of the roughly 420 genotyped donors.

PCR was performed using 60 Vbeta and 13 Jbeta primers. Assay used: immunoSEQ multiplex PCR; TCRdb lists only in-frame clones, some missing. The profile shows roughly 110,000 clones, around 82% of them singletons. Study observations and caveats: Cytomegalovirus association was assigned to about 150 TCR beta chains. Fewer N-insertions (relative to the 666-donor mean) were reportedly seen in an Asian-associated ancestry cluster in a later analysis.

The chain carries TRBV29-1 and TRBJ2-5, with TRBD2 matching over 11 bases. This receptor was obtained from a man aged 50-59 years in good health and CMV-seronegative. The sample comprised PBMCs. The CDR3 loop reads CSVTGLAEQETQYF. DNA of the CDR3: TGCAGCGTGACGGGACTAGCGGAGCAAGAGACCCAGTACTTC.